This T cell receptor (beta chain) was documented in a study of vaccination and CD4 T cells after COVID-19. Overall study context: Convalescent patients had positive nasal swab PCR results for SARS-CoV-2. Disease was mild in about 9 and severe in one. From HCoV-229E, HCoV-OC43, HCoV-NL63 and SARS-CoV-2, overlapping spike peptides were used to stimulate the cells.

The Oncomine TCR Beta short-read assay sequenced DNA from cultured CD4+ T cells. Once CD4+ T cells had been cultured, genomic DNA was extracted from them. TCRdb fed the PCR reads into MiXCR, producing one record per CDR3 protein. Altogether some 7,000 distinct CDR3 sequences are present, around 45% being singletons, with the ten largest covering under 30%. Treatment reported: approximately nine-day PBMC culture with coronavirus spike peptide pools or control peptides (ViraFEST assay). Positive PCR tests dated from March to December 2020, predating US Alpha, Beta and Delta variants. The germline V gene has CDR1 MNHEY and CDR2 SVGEGT. V lost 7 bases to trimming and J lost 3 bases; unmatched junction nucleotides: 17. The CDR3 runs 17 residues. As regards this clonotype: Its antigen is not known.

The chain carries TRBV6-2 or TRBV6-3 and TRBJ2-7; 8 positions match TRBD2. This receptor was identified in a human donor who had recovered from COVID-19. Sequencing used CD4+ T cells from blood, cultured in vitro. The CDR3 DNA is TGTGCCAGCACCCCTCAGATACGGCTAGCGGGTGTCTACGAGCAGTACTTC. Protein: CASTPQIRLAGVYEQYF.